The clone carrying this T cell receptor (beta chain) was counted only a few times. The data are from a study of blood T cells in healthy people across ages. A J-beta primer mix and a sample-barcoded 5' primer were used in a second PCR of about 7 to 12 cycles. TCRdb ran MiXCR on the 5' RACE reads and lists one entry per CDR3 protein. The sample contains about 1 million distinct CDR3 sequences, under 45% of which appear only once. Sequencing input: blood. This receptor was obtained from a woman aged 55-69 years in good health.

The CDR3 DNA is TGTGCCAGCAGCGACACCGGGGAGCTGTTTTTT. Translating gives CASSDTGELFF. The J gene is TRBJ2-2, the V gene TRBV7-9; D unresolved. The length of the CDR3 is 11 residues. V lost 5 bases and J 3 bases, leaving 1 base between the germline ends. The germline V gene encodes CDR1 SEHNR and CDR2 FQNEAQ (reference sequence).